What follows are 27 T cell receptor beta chains derived from one specimen sequenced in a study of post-analysis software for immune sequencing data. Study-level points and caveats: In patients, TRBV5-6, TRBV5-1 and TRBV20-1 belonged to five or six TRBV segments found more frequently than in controls.

Unique molecular identifiers tagged the TCR beta cDNA libraries. TCRdb reanalysed the PCR reads using MiXCR and keeps one entry per CDR3 protein. Among about 770,000 distinct CDR3 sequences listed, roughly 50% were seen once. No cognate antigen is known for these TCRs. The sample comprised blood. Receptors were obtained from a girl under 18 with multiple sclerosis.

In the case of this clonotype: Mismatch with germline at one junction end may stem from a read error. The chain uses TRBV6-5 and TRBJ1-4, with 7 bases identical to TRBD1. From germline, CDR1 is MNHEY and CDR2 SVGAGI. This CDR3 has 15 residues. CDR3 DNA sequence: TGTGCCAGCAGTTACTCGCGGACAGGTCTCGGGAAACGGTTTTTT. Protein: CASSYSRTGLGKRFF.

The genes are TRBV5-1 and TRBJ1-2; D unclear. Trimming took 4 bases from V and 4 from J, leaving 17 bases between them. This CDR3 is 15 amino acids long. CDR1 SGHRS and CDR2 YFSETQ come from the germline V gene. The CDR3: CASSPLSGNGYGYTF. CDR3 DNA sequence: TGCGCCAGCAGCCCCCTTTCGGGTAACGGCTATGGCTACACCTTC.

This chain uses TRBV29-1 with TRBJ1-2, with D perhaps TRBD1 (5 bases). With 4 bases removed from V and 8 bases from J, the gap between germline ends came to 8 bases. This CDR3 has 10 amino acids. Germline-derived CDR1 and CDR2 are SQVTM and ANQGSEA. CDR3 region: CSVAGMGYTF. The CDR3 DNA sequence: TGCAGCGTTGCAGGGATGGGCTACACCTTC.

The chain recombines TRBV20-1 with TRBJ2-1; TRBD1 aligns across 7 bases. The J call is uncertain, as TRBJ2-7 better fits the DNA end. CDR3 length: 14 amino acids. In germline, CDR1 is DFQATT, CDR2 SNEGSKA (reference sequence). CDR3 residues: CSAQTGASPYEQYF. CDR3 nucleotide sequence: TGCAGTGCTCAAACAGGGGCCTCCCCTTACGAGCAGTACTTC.

On this clonotype itself: One end of the junction varies from germline; a read error may be responsible. The rearrangement links TRBV5-1 to TRBJ2-3, with D perhaps given as TRBD1 or TRBD2 (6 bases each). Germline loops: CDR1 SGHRS, CDR2 YFSETQ. The CDR3 runs to 14 residues. CDR3 sequence (DNA): TGTGCCAGCAGCGCGGGACAATCCACAGATACGCAGTATTTT. Its protein is CASSAGQSTDTQYF. Using reference TRBV5-1 and TRBJ2-3 for the parts outside the CDR3, the full variable domain is KAGVTQTPRYLIKTRGQQVTLSCSPISGHRSVSWYQQTPGQGLQFLFEYFSETQRNKGNFPGRFSGRQFSNSRSEMNVSTLELGDSALYLCASSAGQSTDTQYFGPGTRLTVL.

A few counts support this clonotype. This chain uses TRBV3-1 with TRBJ1-1; no firm D call. Trimming took 0 bases from V and 0 from J, leaving 8 bases between them. Per germline, CDR1 LGHDT and CDR2 YNNKEL (reference sequence). The CDR3 sequence is 15 residues long. CDR3 amino acids: CASSQDVGMNTEAFF. DNA for the CDR3: TGTGCCAGCAGCCAAGATGTGGGGATGAACACTGAAGCTTTCTTT.

This clonotype has more than one count but fewer than ten. This chain uses TRBV14 with TRBJ2-7; D may be TRBD1 or TRBD2 (5 bases each). The CDR3 totals 14 residues. V lost 4 bases to trimming and J lost 3 bases, with 13 bases between them. Germline values: CDR1 SGHDN, CDR2 FVKESK. This CDR3 is CASSRPGRNYEQYF. The CDR3 nucleotides read TGTGCCAGCAGCCGACCGGGACGGAACTACGAGCAGTACTTC.

This clonotype has only a few counts. The chain employs TRBV9 and TRBJ1-2, with 7 bases fitting TRBD1. This CDR3 region has 17 residues. CDR1 is SGDLS and CDR2 is YYNGEE in the germline V gene. The V segment lost 0 bases and the J segment 1 base; nucleotides outside the gene matches: 9. CDR3 region: CASSVGVRQGDNYGYTF. The DNA for the CDR3 is TGTGCCAGCAGCGTAGGGGTCCGGCAGGGGGATAACTATGGCTACACCTTC.

This clonotype was seen only a few times. The chain is built from TRBV14 and TRBJ1-1; D is unclear. Germline CDR1 SGHDN, CDR2 FVKESK. The CDR3 has 13 residues. With 4 bases removed from V and 1 base from J, the gap between germline ends came to 7 bases. The CDR3 spells CASSPRWNTEAFF. The DNA of the CDR3 is TGTGCCAGCAGCCCTCGCTGGAACACTGAAGCTTTCTTT.

The V call is TRBV20-1, the J call TRBJ2-5; 7 nucleotides line up with TRBD1. The CDR3 runs 14 residues. V gave up 5 bases and J gave up 1 base; unmatched junction bases: 7. Per the germline V gene, CDR1 is DFQATT and CDR2 is SNEGSKA (reference sequence). CDR3: CSARQGVSQETQYF. In DNA, the CDR3 is TGCAGTGCTCGTCAGGGGGTGTCCCAAGAGACCCAGTACTTC.

The chain recombines TRBV6-6 with TRBJ1-5; TRBD1 might be the D (6 bases). Germline V lookup: CDR1 MNHNY, CDR2 SVGAGI (reference sequence). Deletions cut 2 bases from V and 1 base from J, with 9 bases between. The CDR3 covers 15 residues. The CDR3 reads CASSYRQGSNQPQHF. In nucleotides, the CDR3 is TGTGCCAGCAGTTACCGCCAGGGGAGCAATCAGCCCCAGCATTTT.

This clonotype was seen a handful of times. The chain recombines TRBV10-3 with TRBJ2-7; TRBD1 matches 8 bases. The J call may be incorrect, as the DNA end agrees better with TRBJ2-5. The length of the CDR3 is 14 residues. The germline gives CDR1 ENHRY, CDR2 SYGVKD. The CDR3 protein is CAISENQGAETQYF. Written as DNA, the CDR3 is TGTGCCATCAGTGAGAATCAGGGGGCGGAGACCCAGTACTTC.

This rearrangement joins TRBV20-1 to TRBJ2-1; possible D gene TRBD1, 5 bases. Germline CDR1 is DFQATT and CDR2 is SNEGSKA (reference sequence). V was clipped by 0 bases and J by 8 bases, with 11 bases between them. The CDR3 length is 13 residues. The CDR3, as DNA: TGCAGTGCTAGAGATATGGGGCGCGATGAGCAGTTCTTC. Its translation: CSARDMGRDEQFF.

The V call is TRBV7-3, the J call TRBJ2-1; 9 bases line up with TRBD2. The junction had 8 bases not matched to a gene; V was cut back by 2 bases and J by 6 bases. The CDR3 contains 16 residues. Germline values: CDR1 SGHTA, CDR2 FQGTGA. CDR3 sequence: CASSLLGGRASNEQFF. As DNA, the CDR3 is TGTGCCAGCAGCTTATTGGGCGGGAGGGCCAGCAATGAGCAGTTCTTC.

This rearrangement joins TRBV12-5 to TRBJ1-1; D gene ambiguous. Trimming removed 6 bases at V and 1 base at J, with 12 bases between. Germline-derived CDR1 and CDR2 are LGHNT and FRNRAP. CDR3 length: 14 residues. The CDR3 coding sequence is TGTGCTAGTGGACCCAACAGCGAGAACACTGAAGCTTTCTTT. Protein: CASGPNSENTEAFF.

This clonotype was counted between two and nine times. The J gene is TRBJ1-4, the V gene TRBV6-5, with D possibly being TRBD1 (5 bases). Trimming took off 8 bases at V and 4 bases at J, with 14 bases between the two ends. The CDR3 totals 14 residues. Germline CDR1 MNHEY, CDR2 SVGAGI. For the CDR3, the DNA is TGTGCCAGCCGATCCCTTGGGGGTAATGAAAAACTGTTTTTT. Translated, it gives CASRSLGGNEKLFF.

This sequence joins TRBV4-1 and TRBJ2-1; D tentatively fits TRBD1 or TRBD2 (5 bases each). The germline V gene encodes CDR1 MGHRA and CDR2 YSYEKL. V lost 5 bases to trimming and J lost 4 bases, with 15 bases between them. This CDR3 spans 15 amino acids. In nucleotides, the CDR3 is TGCGCCAGCAGCGTCGAGGGGCGTGTATACAATGAGCAGTTCTTC. Amino acid sequence: CASSVEGRVYNEQFF.

As regards this clonotype: A much larger clone lies one base from this, so it may be a read error. The chain uses TRBV4-2 and TRBJ2-7, with D unclear. Germline CDR1 and CDR2: LGHNA and YNFKEQ. The CDR3 covers 13 residues. Written as DNA, the CDR3 is TGTGCCAGCAGCCAAGGAAACTCCTACGTGCAGTACTTC. As protein: CASSQGNSYVQYF.

Concerning this clonotype itself: One junction end disagrees with the germline gene, perhaps due to a read error. This chain uses TRBV7-6 with TRBJ2-1; 14 nucleotides align to TRBD2. This CDR3 comprises 18 residues. Germline CDR1 reads SGHVS; CDR2 reads FNYEAQ. Written as DNA, the CDR3 is TGTGCCAGCAGCTTAGGCCCCAGGACTAGCGGGAGGTCCGATGAGCAGTTCTTT. It encodes CASSLGPRTSGRSDEQFF. Filled out from reference TRBV7-6 and TRBJ2-1, the complete variable domain reads GAGVSQSPRYKVTKRGQDVALRCDPISGHVSLYWYRQALGQGPEFLTYFNYEAQQDKSGLPNDRFSAERPEGSISTLTIQRTEQRDSAMYRCASSLGPRTSGRSDEQFFGPGTRLTVL.

The V call is TRBV7-3, the J call TRBJ2-1; D ambiguous. V was cut by 6 bases and J by 4 bases, with 13 bases left in between. Per germline, CDR1 SGHTA and CDR2 FQGTGA. The CDR3 length is 14 residues. This chain's CDR3 is CASSPTVQYNEQFF. CDR3 DNA sequence: TGTGCCAGCAGTCCCACCGTTCAATACAATGAGCAGTTCTTC.

The chain combines TRBV29-1 with TRBJ2-3; D is possibly TRBD2 (6 bases). V lost 3 bases to trimming and J lost 5 bases, with 15 bases between them. CDR1 is SQVTM and CDR2 is ANQGSEA in the germline V gene. There are 14 residues in the CDR3. The CDR3 DNA reads TGCAGCGTTGACGGCAGGGAGGCCGGAGATACGCAGTATTTT. Translating it yields CSVDGREAGDTQYF.

The chain is built from TRBV4-1 and TRBJ2-1; D remains unclear. The germline V and J ends were trimmed by 1 base and 7 bases, with 11 bases remaining between them. CDR3 length: 14 residues. CDR1 MGHRA and CDR2 YSYEKL come from the germline V gene. Here the CDR3 DNA reads TGCGCCAGCAGCCAAGGTGCGGAGTGGAATGAGCAGTTCTTC. Translating it yields CASSQGAEWNEQFF.

The chain couples TRBV15 to TRBJ1-1, with D unclear. V was clipped by 0 bases and J by 7 bases, with 9 bases between them. In germline, CDR1 is LNHNV, CDR2 YYDKDF (reference sequence). The CDR3 is 13 residues long. The CDR3: CATSREVDYEAFF. CDR3 DNA: TGTGCCACCAGCAGAGAAGTAGATTATGAAGCTTTCTTT.

V usage is TRBV5-1 and J usage is TRBJ2-3; 11 bases are a match to TRBD1. From germline, CDR1 is SGHRS and CDR2 YFSETQ. The CDR3 consists of 17 residues. J gave up 4 bases and V 3 bases, and 10 bases lay outside the gene matches. This CDR3 reads CASSWPRDRGDSDTQYF. The CDR3 DNA is TGCGCCAGCAGCTGGCCCCGGGACAGGGGGGACTCAGATACGCAGTATTTT. Variable domain in full (rest from reference TRBV5-1 and TRBJ2-3): KAGVTQTPRYLIKTRGQQVTLSCSPISGHRSVSWYQQTPGQGLQFLFEYFSETQRNKGNFPGRFSGRQFSNSRSEMNVSTLELGDSALYLCASSWPRDRGDSDTQYFGPGTRLTVL.

The chain joins TRBV6-5 to TRBJ2-1; D possibly corresponds to TRBD2 (6 bases). The CDR3 totals 15 residues. V lost 1 base and J 3 bases, leaving 10 bases between the germline ends. The germline V gene has CDR1 MNHEY and CDR2 SVGAGI. The CDR3 coding sequence is TGTGCCAGCAGTTACTGGGTGGGGGGCTACAATGAGCAGTTCTTC. Encoded protein: CASSYWVGGYNEQFF.

The gene calls are TRBV20-1 and TRBJ2-5; 7 bases map to TRBD1. After removal of 5 bases from V and 0 bases from J, the junction contained 9 bases not matched to a gene. Germline CDR1 reads DFQATT; CDR2 reads SNEGSKA (reference sequence). This CDR3 region has 15 residues. CDR3 bases: TGCAGTGCTGGTCCCACAGGGGTGTACCAAGAGACCCAGTACTTC. It codes for CSAGPTGVYQETQYF.

V and J are TRBV3-1 and TRBJ2-7; 9 nucleotides match TRBD2. Germline-derived CDR1 and CDR2 are LGHDT and YNNKEL (reference sequence). This CDR3 spans 16 amino acids. Losses at the gene ends were 4 bases for V and 2 bases for J; bases not matched to a gene: 9. The CDR3 loop is CASSLLGLAGTYEQYF. The CDR3 DNA follows: TGTGCCAGCAGCCTCCTCGGGCTAGCGGGGACCTACGAGCAGTACTTC.